These 9 T cell receptor beta chains originate from one sample sequenced in a study of cytomegalovirus exposure and HLA in healthy donors. The PCR had 60 Vbeta and 13 Jbeta primers. Profiling relied on immunoSEQ multiplex PCR, and the TCRdb table lists in-frame clones only, not all of them. The sample has some 180,000 clones, less than 80% seen once. Source material: PBMCs. The receptor source for this set is a woman in her twenties or thirties in good health and CMV-seropositive.

About this clone itself: Distinct nucleotide sequences in the sample also encode this CDR3. V gene TRBV5-1 combines with J gene TRBJ2-3; 11 nucleotides agree with TRBD1. This CDR3 comprises 15 residues. Germline CDR1 SGHRS, CDR2 YFSETQ. The J segment lost 2 bases and the V segment lost 3 bases, leaving 2 bases of the junction unmatched. The CDR3 DNA sequence: TGCGCCAGCAGCTCGGGACAGGGGGTCACAGATACGCAGTATTTT. The encoded protein is CASSSGQGVTDTQYF.

This clone has a handful of counts. CDR3 region: CASSDSGLTVGGYTF. For the CDR3, the DNA is TGTGCCAGCAGTGACTCGGGACTTACAGTAGGTGGCTACACCTTC. The chain has TRBV6-4 and TRBJ1-2; possible D gene TRBD1, 5 bases. The germline CDR1 and CDR2 sequences are MRHNA and SNTAGT. Between the trimmed V and J ends, which lost 0 bases and 7 bases, there was a span of 15 bases. The CDR3 is 15 residues long.

A few counts support this clone. V is TRBV10-1 and J is TRBJ2-2; unclear D gene. The CDR3 is made up of 13 amino acids. Germline assignment: CDR1 WNHNN and CDR2 SYGVQD (reference sequence). V lost 1 base, J lost 7 bases, and 7 bases lay in between. The CDR3 nucleotides are TGCGCCAGCAGTGAGTTACTCCGCGGGGAGCTGTTTTTT. Protein: CASSELLRGELFF.

This sequence joins TRBV2 and TRBJ2-7; TRBD2 agrees at 9 bases. CDR1 SNHLY and CDR2 FYNNEI come from the germline V gene. V was clipped by 9 bases and J by 5 bases; unmatched bases: 11. The CDR3 loop spans 14 amino acids. The CDR3 loop is CASGPGLASHEQYF. The CDR3 bases are TGTGCCAGTGGCCCGGGACTAGCATCCCACGAGCAGTACTTC.

The chain carries TRBV4-3 and TRBJ2-2; D may be TRBD1 (6 bases). Germline lookup yields CDR1 LGHNA and CDR2 YSLEER. Trimming cost V 1 base and J 2 bases, with 8 bases left between them. This CDR3 has 15 residues. The CDR3 DNA reads as TGCGCCAGCAGCCAAGGGGACACTAACACCGGGGAGCTGTTTTTT. This encodes CASSQGDTNTGELFF.

The chain recombines TRBV9 with TRBJ1-2; 8 bases are a match to TRBD1. CDR3 length: 14 amino acids. V lost 2 bases, J lost 8 bases, and 8 bases stayed unmatched. In germline, CDR1 is SGDLS, CDR2 YYNGEE. CDR3 protein: CASSVTSGGRGYTF. CDR3 DNA: TGTGCCAGCAGCGTCACCTCAGGGGGCCGCGGCTACACCTTC.

This chain links TRBV6-5 with TRBJ2-7; 7 bases are shared with TRBD1. Germline assignment: CDR1 MNHEY and CDR2 SVGAGI. The CDR3 is 15 residues long. The V and J ends lost 0 bases and 3 bases, in that order; junction bases with no gene match: 5. The CDR3 region has the DNA TGTGCCAGCAGTTACTCCAGACAGGGTAACTACGAGCAGTACTTC. The encoded protein is CASSYSRQGNYEQYF.

This rearrangement joins TRBV11-2 to TRBJ2-2; D is unresolved. Germline-derived CDR1 and CDR2 are SGHAT and FQNNGV. With 3 bases removed from V and 2 bases from J, the gap between germline ends came to 13 bases. The CDR3 contains 16 residues. The CDR3 is CASSFFPGPNTGELFF. The CDR3 DNA is TGTGCCAGCAGCTTTTTCCCGGGTCCCAACACCGGGGAGCTGTTTTTT.

The V gene is TRBV6-6, the J gene TRBJ1-2, with D uncertain. The V gene lost 8 bases and the J gene lost 3 bases, with 19 bases spanning the gap. The V gene's germline CDR1 is MNHNY and CDR2 SVGAGI (reference sequence). This CDR3 comprises 15 residues. The CDR3 region is CASSPGLSLDYGYTF. CDR3 coding DNA: TGTGCCAGCTCCCCAGGTCTGAGTTTGGACTATGGCTACACCTTC.